This T cell receptor (beta chain) was identified in a study of shared clonotypes between healthy human individuals. For this clone: Its antigen is unidentified.

Only Caucasian adults living in Nashville, Tennessee served as donors. The table came from immunoSEQ multiplex PCR; TCRdb's copy has only in-frame clones and leaves some out. The sample records some 980,000 clones, over 75% being singletons. Whole-study results and caveats: Sampling was confined to blood; repertoires within tissues likely differ.

The germline gives CDR1 MRHNA, CDR2 SNTAGT. The CDR3 consists of 11 residues. Trimming stripped 10 bases from V and 2 bases from J, with 5 bases between. The origin of this receptor is a man younger than 35 in good health. This chain joins TRBV6-4 and TRBJ2-2; unclear D gene. Sequenced material: memory CD4+ T cells sorted from blood. Documented subset: CD45RA-negative fraction. CDR3 loop: CANLNTGELFF. The CDR3 nucleotides are TGTGCCAACCTCAACACCGGGGAGCTGTTTTTT.